This paragraph covers one T cell receptor (beta chain) sequence. No cognate antigen has been identified for it. No base qualities exist here, and no much larger clone lies one base off it. To demonstrate the VDJtools post-analysis software, the study profiled TCR beta repertoires from the peripheral blood of about a dozen young patients with multiple sclerosis. Multiple sclerosis patients were children and adolescents aged roughly 6 to 16 years. The record originates from a study of post-analysis software for immune sequencing data (dated by TCRdb to the mid-2010s). Study-level background: Disease courses on record covered relapsing-remitting, secondary progressive and progressive-relapsing multiple sclerosis, though some patients had no subtype annotation. Patient repertoires were compared against ten to twelve previously published healthy control repertoires from donors aged about 6 to 27 years. A subset of samples was prepared in parallel using single-end sample barcoding, then pooled and co-amplified after Illumina adapter ligation.

The library was made by PCR. Sequencing used an Illumina HiSeq 2500. To reduce PCR and sequencing biases, unique molecular identifiers were built into the TCR beta cDNA libraries. Every 1 to 10 million input T cells yielded roughly 500,000 cDNA molecules, meaning each molecule approximated one T cell. The same protocol used for the earlier healthy control dataset was applied to prepare and sequence the patient libraries. Samples belonging to the same batch were prepared together, multiplexed and sequenced on a shared HiSeq lane. The study's processing was this. Raw barcoded reads were processed with MIGEC, and single-read molecular identifier groups were discarded before consensus assembly and CDR3 extraction. Clonotype tables were post-analysed with VDJtools, normalizing diversity by down-sampling all datasets to the smallest sample size. Repertoire overlap clustering matched CDR3 amino acid but not nucleotide sequences to correct batch-related cross-sample contamination. Starting from the raw public reads, TCRdb applied fastp trimming at Q25, assembled clones with MiXCR and retained in-frame beta chains. Rows are combined by CDR3 protein, so each entry shows the most common genes and DNA. These V and J calls originate from TCRdb's pipeline instead of the authors' own analysis. The table for this sample lists over 250,000 distinct CDR3 sequences; 36% of them were counted only once. The top ten clones comprise around 4.8% of the sample.

V is reduced by 0 bases and J by 0 bases, leaving a spacing of 4 bases between them. For CDR1 and CDR2, the germline V gene lists SNHLY and FYNNEI. The CDR3 covers 14 residues, taking in both the cysteine and the phenylalanine. Only the CDR3 part of the read is kept: 42 bases, read in frame from the first base. Paper-wide results and their limitations: Significantly higher frequencies in patients than in controls were found for several TRBV segments, including TRBV5-6, TRBV5-1 and TRBV20-1. Normalized Chao1 diversity was significantly lower in multiple sclerosis patients than controls, suggesting substantial peripheral T-cell clonal expansion. The multiple sclerosis patient group was slightly younger than the control group. Direct clustering with F measure showed strong co-clustering of samples prepared in the same batch, prompting a batch-effect correction.

The clonotype originates from a girl aged 10 to 17 with multiple sclerosis. The chain links TRBV2 with TRBJ2-3; the D gene cannot be resolved reliably. Sequencing was performed on blood. The nucleotide sequence is given as TGTGCCAGCAGTGAAGCGAGTAGCACAGATACGCAGTATTTT. Its coded protein is CASSEASSTDTQYF. Joined to the reference TRBV2 and TRBJ2-3 proteins, this CDR3 gives the full variable domain: EPEVTQTPSHQVTQMGQEVILRCVPISNHLYFYWYRQILGQKVEFLVSFYNNEISEKSEIFDDQFSVERPDGSNFTLKIRSTKLEDSAMYFCASSEASSTDTQYFGPGTRLTVL.